A single sample gave rise to the 21 T cell receptor beta chains below, sequenced in a study of T cells in Graves' hyperthyroidism and ophthalmopathy. Authors of the study amplified TCR beta CDR3 regions from RNA transcripts. The study used the HTBI primer set for a first-round RT-PCR of the TCR CDR3. TCRdb redid the calling of the multiplex PCR reads with MiXCR, one entry per CDR3 protein. The sample consists of roughly 580,000 distinct CDR3 sequences, about 15% of them appearing once. Sequenced sample: blood. The source of these receptors is a woman aged 30 to 39 with Graves' hyperthyroidism that later progressed to Graves' ophthalmopathy.

The rearrangement joins TRBV20-1 to TRBJ2-2, with a tentative D call TRBD2 (6 bases). V lost 6 bases and J 9 bases, leaving 20 bases between the germline ends. CDR1 is DFQATT, CDR2 SNEGSKA, per germline (reference sequence). The CDR3 extends over 14 amino acids. CDR3 bases: TGCAGTGCGCCTATCGGAGGGAGTGGGAGGGAGCTGTTTTTT. This sequence encodes CSAPIGGSGRELFF.

As for this clonotype: A much larger clone sits a single nucleotide away, making a read error possible. The rearrangement links TRBV20-1 to TRBJ1-6; the match to TRBD1 covers 7 bases. Per the germline V gene, CDR1 is DFQATT and CDR2 is SNEGSKA (reference sequence). The CDR3 is 13 residues long. Written as DNA, the CDR3 is TGCAGTGCGCCGGGACAGATAAATTCACCCCTCCTCTTT. This translates into CSAPGQINSPLLF.

The V and J genes are TRBV6-1 and TRBJ2-7, with a possible D match to TRBD2 (5 bases). Between the trimmed V and J ends, which lost 5 bases and 0 bases, there was a span of 17 bases. CDR3 length: 16 residues. Germline CDR1 and CDR2: MNHNS and SASEGT. For the CDR3, the DNA is TGTGCCAGCAGTTCCCGAACTAGAAAGAGCTCCTACGAGCAGTACTTC. It encodes CASSSRTRKSSYEQYF.

The chain employs TRBV3-2 and TRBJ1-1. TRBV3-2 is labeled a pseudogene. The length of the CDR3 is 16 residues. As DNA, the CDR3 is TGTGCCAGCAGCCAAGTAGGCTTTGCCATGAACACTGAAGCTTTCTTT. It specifies CASSQVGFAMNTEAFF.

Comment on this clonotype: A much larger clone sits a single nucleotide away, making a read error possible. CDR3 amino acids: CASNDLTANVLTF. CDR3 coding DNA: TGTGCCAGCAATGACTTGACGGCCAACGTCCTGACTTTC. The chain carries TRBV6-1 and TRBJ2-6; D remains ambiguous. The germline gives CDR1 MNHNS, CDR2 SASEGT. This CDR3 comprises 13 residues. V lost 7 bases, J lost 6 bases, and 10 bases lay in between.

This clonotype was seen many times. This chain connects TRBV24-1 to TRBJ2-1, with D perhaps TRBD1 (6 bases). The CDR3 consists of 13 residues. The V and J ends lost 6 bases and 4 bases respectively, with 9 bases between them. Germline-derived CDR1 and CDR2 are KGHDR and SFDVKD. DNA for the CDR3: TGTGCCACCAGTCCACAGGGTTACAATGAGCAGTTCTTC. This sequence encodes CATSPQGYNEQFF.

This clonotype was observed many times. This chain joins TRBV2 and TRBJ2-7; 7 bases match TRBD1. Germline CDR1 is SNHLY and CDR2 is FYNNEI. V gave up 7 bases and J gave up 3 bases; unmatched junction bases: 9. The CDR3 runs to 14 residues. CDR3: CASTKGAPIYEQYF. The CDR3 DNA reads as TGTGCCAGCACTAAGGGGGCCCCAATCTACGAGCAGTACTTC.

The chain has TRBV19 and TRBJ1-5; perhaps TRBD1 as D (6 bases). V was trimmed by 1 base and J by 5 bases, leaving 12 bases between them. This CDR3 is built from 15 residues. The germline CDR1 and CDR2 sequences are LNHDA and SQIVND (reference sequence). The CDR3 spells CASSIAGGAHQPQHF. The CDR3 DNA sequence: TGTGCCAGTAGTATAGCCGGGGGGGCTCATCAGCCCCAGCATTTT.

In this sample, this clonotype turned up many times. The gene calls are TRBV2 and TRBJ2-1; D gene unclear. Trimming took 9 bases from V and 1 from J, leaving 13 bases between them. There are 14 residues in the CDR3. From germline, CDR1 is SNHLY and CDR2 FYNNEI. DNA of the CDR3: TGTGCCAGTCGGTCGGAGTGGTCCTACAATGAGCAGTTCTTC. Its translation: CASRSEWSYNEQFF.

V gene TRBV13 combines with J gene TRBJ2-7; perhaps D is TRBD1 or TRBD2 (5 bases each). V lost 8 bases and J 5 bases, leaving 19 bases between the germline ends. The CDR3 is 14 residues long. CDR1 and CDR2 from the germline V gene are PRHDT and FYEKMQ (reference sequence). The CDR3 loop is CASPSRDPDHEQYF. In DNA, the CDR3 is TGTGCCAGCCCCTCCCGGGACCCCGACCACGAGCAGTACTTC. Full variable domain (rest looked up from reference TRBV13 and TRBJ2-7): AAGVIQSPRHLIKEKRETATLKCYPIPRHDTVYWYQQGPGQDPQFLISFYEKMQSDKGSIPDRFSAQQFSDYHSELNMSSLELGDSALYFCASPSRDPDHEQYFGPGTRLTVT.

This clonotype has a count of ten or more. The V and J genes are TRBV28 and TRBJ1-5; a possible D gene is TRBD1 (5 bases). This CDR3 is 17 amino acids long. V was pared by 5 bases and J by 1 base, with 18 bases between. Germline V gene data show CDR1 as MDHEN and CDR2 as SYDVKM. The chain's CDR3 is CASSPQQGAISNQPQHF. CDR3 in DNA: TGTGCCAGCAGTCCTCAGCAAGGGGCAATCAGCAATCAGCCCCAGCATTTT.

A note on this clonotype: At one end the junction does not follow the germline gene, possibly because of a read error. This chain joins TRBV7-9 and TRBJ2-2, with D maybe TRBD1 (6 bases). The CDR3 totals 14 residues. Looked up from germline, CDR1 is SEHNR and CDR2 is FQNEAQ (reference sequence). The CDR3 DNA follows: TGTGCCAGCAGCTTGGACAGCAACACCGGGGAGCTGTCTTTT. This codes for CASSLDSNTGELSF.

The chain couples TRBV7-9 to TRBJ1-2; D is unresolved. CDR1 and CDR2 from the germline V gene are SEHNR and FQNEAQ (reference sequence). The CDR3 totals 13 residues. Trimming left V 3 bases short and J 6 bases short, with 11 bases between. Here the CDR3 DNA reads TGTGCCAGCAGCTTGGTTCCTTGGGATGGCTACACCTTC. Translation: CASSLVPWDGYTF. The full variable domain, its missing parts supplied by reference TRBV7-9 and TRBJ1-2, is DTGVSQNPRHKITKRGQNVTFRCDPISEHNRLYWYRQTLGQGPEFLTYFQNEAQLEKSRLLSDRFSAERPKGSFSTLEIQRTEQGDSAMYLCASSLVPWDGYTFGSGTRLTVV.

This clonotype was recorded many times. The V gene is TRBV12-3 or TRBV12-4, the J gene TRBJ1-4, with TRBD1 identical over 8 bases. There are 18 residues in the CDR3. V gave up 2 bases and J gave up 3 bases; unmatched junction bases: 11. The CDR3 sequence is CASSLKGRGLTPNEKLFF. Written as DNA, the CDR3 is TGTGCCAGCAGTTTAAAGGGCAGGGGGCTGACGCCTAATGAAAAACTGTTTTTT.

This clonotype was seen repeatedly, ten times or more. This rearrangement joins TRBV28 to TRBJ2-5, with D hard to call. With 6 bases removed from V and 0 bases from J, the gap between germline ends came to 17 bases. CDR3 length equals 16 residues. Germline CDR1 is MDHEN and CDR2 is SYDVKM. The CDR3 protein is CASSPITGADQETQYF. CDR3 bases: TGTGCCAGCAGCCCCATCACCGGCGCAGACCAAGAGACCCAGTACTTC.

In this sample, this clonotype turned up a few times. The CDR3 sequence is CASSHAKGTGANVLTF. Written as DNA, the CDR3 is TGCGCCAGCAGCCATGCGAAGGGGACAGGGGCCAACGTCCTGACTTTC. The V gene is TRBV4-1, the J gene TRBJ2-6, with a weak D call TRBD1 (6 bases). Germline V gives CDR1 MGHRA, CDR2 YSYEKL. CDR3 size: 16 residues. The V end lost 3 bases, the J end lost 4 bases, and 13 bases lay between the germline ends.

As to this clonotype: A much larger clone differs from this one at a single base, so this may be a read error. The genes are TRBV3-1 and TRBJ2-3; unclear D gene. V was pared by 1 base and J by 8 bases, with 19 bases between. The germline V gene encodes CDR1 LGHDT and CDR2 YNNKEL (reference sequence). This CDR3 is 16 amino acids long. DNA for the CDR3: TGTGCCAGCAGCCAAGGAACTGGCGGCCCTGTCGGTACGCAGTATTTT. Its translation: CASSQGTGGPVGTQYF.

This clonotype showed up many times. V is TRBV28 and J is TRBJ2-7, with 11 bases fitting TRBD2. Trimming cost V 5 bases and J 1 base; bases outside gene matches: 4. This CDR3 region has 15 residues. Germline V gene data show CDR1 as MDHEN and CDR2 as SYDVKM. The CDR3, as DNA: TGTGCCAGCAGTACGGGGACTAGCGGTTCCTACGAGCAGTACTTC. Its translation: CASSTGTSGSYEQYF.

This clonotype was found a few times. This may stem from a read error, because a much larger clone lies one nucleotide away. The chain links TRBV2 to TRBJ2-3; TRBD2 agrees at 8 bases. The CDR3 runs 18 residues. Germline CDR1 reads SNHLY; CDR2 reads FYNNEI. CDR3 amino acids: CASSSGRADKFPTDTRYF. The CDR3 region has the DNA TGTGCCAGCAGTAGCGGGAGAGCCGATAAGTTCCCCACAGATACGCGGTATTTT.

The chain recombines TRBV18 with TRBJ1-2, with D uncertain. The CDR3 has 15 residues. Germline V gene lookup returns CDR1 KGHSH and CDR2 LQKENI. V lost 5 bases and J 5 bases, leaving 18 bases between the germline ends. This CDR3 reads CASSDGRPGKYGYTF. For the CDR3, the DNA is TGTGCCAGCTCAGATGGTCGACCGGGTAAATATGGCTACACCTTC.

This clonotype was recorded many times. The chain is built from TRBV12-3 or TRBV12-4 and TRBJ2-7; weak D call: TRBD1 (6 bases). This CDR3 spans 15 amino acids. V lost 6 bases to trimming and J lost 7 bases, with 22 bases between them. CDR3 residues: CASSRTGRGSGEQYF. CDR3 sequence (DNA): TGTGCCAGCAGCCGAACCGGCAGGGGATCTGGGGAGCAGTACTTC.